This is a list of T cell receptor beta chains from one sample in a study of post-analysis software for immune sequencing data. TCRdb re-called the PCR reads with MiXCR, one entry per CDR3 protein. The sample includes about 210,000 distinct CDR3 sequences, 29% of them seen just once. Sequenced input: blood. The receptors here all came from a girl under 18 with multiple sclerosis. The CDR3 runs from the conserved cysteine through the conserved F or W. A D gene is named only where the DNA matches it firmly. Size is stated for part of the rows, as once, few or many counts, or as a class when the clone is expanded.

NA	TRBJ2-7	TRBV29-1	many	TGCAGCGTGCACTTACAGGGACCCTACGAGCAGTACTTC	CSVHLQGPYEQYF
NA	TRBJ2-3	TRBV28	NA	TGTGCCAGCAGTTTATCGCTCATCGCGGGTGGTACGCAGTATTTT	CASSLSLIAGGTQYF
TRBD1	TRBJ2-7	TRBV28	many	TGTGCCAGCGCGGACAGGGGGGACGAGCAGTACTTC	CASADRGDEQYF
TRBD2	TRBJ2-1	TRBV29-1	many	TGCAGCGTTGGGACTAGCGGGAGGGCCAACAATGAGCAGTTCTTC	CSVGTSGRANNEQFF
NA	TRBJ2-5	TRBV7-9	NA	TGTGCCAGCAGCTTAGACCACCAAGAGACCCAGTACTTC	CASSLDHQETQYF
NA	TRBJ2-7	TRBV13	many	TGTGCCAGCAGCTTAGGGAGCCTCAAGGGCGAGCAGTACTTC	CASSLGSLKGEQYF
TRBD1	TRBJ1-1	TRBV7-2	NA	TGTGCCAGCGGCTTTTCCGGACAGGGTGCGACTGAAGCTTTCTTT	CASGFSGQGATEAFF
NA	TRBJ1-1	TRBV5-1	once	TGCGCCAGCAGCTTAGGGGACTTAGGAGGGACTGAAGCTTTCTTT	CASSLGDLGGTEAFF
NA	TRBJ2-1	TRBV29-1	many	TGCAGCGTTGATCCCGGCCCTTCCCGCTACAATGAGCAGTTCTTC	CSVDPGPSRYNEQFF
TRBD1	TRBJ2-1	TRBV7-2	many	TGTGCCAGCAGCTTAGTGGCAGGGGGCCACAATGAGCAGTTCTTC	CASSLVAGGHNEQFF
TRBD2	TRBJ2-7	TRBV2	NA	TGTGCCGGCAGCCGCCAACTAGCGGGAGCCTACGAGCAGTACTTC	CAGSRQLAGAYEQYF
NA	TRBJ1-1	TRBV28	NA	TGTGCCAGCAGCTGGGGACTAAACAACTTCCCTGAAGCTTTCTTT	CASSWGLNNFPEAFF
TRBD2	TRBJ2-7	TRBV7-2	NA	TGTGCCAGCAGCTCTCTAGCGGGATACTACGAGCAGTACTTC	CASSSLAGYYEQYF
NA	TRBJ1-2	TRBV12-3/TRBV12-4	NA	TGTGCCAGCAGTTTGGACGGATCTTATAACTATGGCTACACCTTC	CASSLDGSYNYGYTF
TRBD2	TRBJ2-1	TRBV5-6	many	TGTGCCAGCAGCTTGGGGGGACTAGCTTTGGATGAGCAGTTCTTC	CASSLGGLALDEQFF
NA	TRBJ2-7	TRBV5-6	many	TGTGCCAGCAGCCTGAGGTCGGGGTACGAGCAGTACTTC	CASSLRSGYEQYF
TRBD2	TRBJ2-7	TRBV5-6	NA	TGTGCCAGCAGCCCGGGACTAGCCGATACCTACGAGCAGTACTTC	CASSPGLADTYEQYF
NA	TRBJ2-7	TRBV28	many	TGTGCCAGCAGTTACTGGTCGGGGGCAACCCAGACCTACGAGCAGTACTTC	CASSYWSGATQTYEQYF